The 9 T cell receptor beta chains reported below all come from one sample, sequenced in a study of blood T cell repertoires in COVID-19. Libraries were prepared by immunoSEQ multiplex PCR; TCRdb keeps only in-frame clonotypes and omits some of them. Of 90,000 or so clones listed, about 82% were seen once; the top ten hold 7.5% to 9.5%. Sequenced sample: peripheral blood. These receptors all stem from a middle-aged man with active COVID-19.

The rearrangement uses TRBV5-6 and TRBJ1-5; 10 nucleotides align to TRBD1. The CDR3 runs to 16 residues. After removal of 4 bases from V and 4 bases from J, the junction contained 8 bases not matched to a gene. Germline assignment: CDR1 SGHDT and CDR2 YYEEEE. The CDR3 nucleotides read TGTGCCAGCAGCGCGGAGGGGACAGGGGAGAATCAGCCCCAGCATTTT. This encodes CASSAEGTGENQPQHF.

CDR3 nucleotide sequence: TGTGCCAGCAACGCGCAGGCAACCTACAATGAGCAGTTCTTC. Translation gives CASNAQATYNEQFF. The gene calls are TRBV7-2 and TRBJ2-1; D not resolved. The CDR3 extends over 14 amino acids. V was clipped by 7 bases and J by 2 bases, with 12 bases between them. Germline-derived CDR1 and CDR2 are SGHTA and FQGNSA.

The gene calls are TRBV5-6 and TRBJ2-2, with D possibly matching TRBD2 (6 bases). This CDR3 has 13 amino acids. V lost 4 bases to trimming and J lost 7 bases, with 11 bases between them. Germline loops: CDR1 SGHDT, CDR2 YYEEEE. CDR3 DNA: TGTGCCAGCAGCCTACCCGGGAGCGGGGAGCTGTTTTTT. It yields the protein CASSLPGSGELFF.

CDR3 bases: TGTGCCAGCAGTTTGGGACTAGCGGGATACACAGATACGCAGTATTTT. It specifies CASSLGLAGYTDTQYF. The rearrangement uses TRBV6-2 or TRBV6-3 and TRBJ2-3, with 13 bases identical to TRBD2. Germline CDR1 MNHEY, CDR2 SVGEGT. The junction had 3 bases not matched to a gene; V was cut back by 4 bases and J by 2 bases. This CDR3 region has 16 residues.

This chain connects TRBV30 to TRBJ2-7; perhaps TRBD2 as D (5 bases). The CDR3 runs 13 residues. Germline V gene data show CDR1 as GTSNPN and CDR2 as SVGIG (reference sequence). Trimming removed 4 bases from V and 2 bases from J, with 12 bases in between. Here the CDR3 DNA reads TGTGCCTGGAAGACTAAAGGGACCTACGAGCAGTACTTC. Encoded protein: CAWKTKGTYEQYF.

The V gene is TRBV2, the J gene TRBJ2-2; no reliable D call. CDR3 length: 14 residues. V lost 3 bases and J 4 bases, leaving 9 bases between the germline ends. In germline, CDR1 is SNHLY, CDR2 FYNNEI. For the CDR3, the DNA is TGTGCCAGCAGTGAGACAACGAGCACCGGGGAGCTGTTTTTT. Its protein is CASSETTSTGELFF.

The chain carries TRBV3-1 (or the pseudogene TRBV3-2) and TRBJ1-4, with 9 bases lining up with TRBD1. With 4 bases clipped from V and 13 bases from J, the junction kept 4 bases outside the gene matches. CDR1 is LGHDT, CDR2 YNNKEL, per germline (reference sequence). The CDR3 length is 12 residues. CDR3 DNA: TGTGCCAGCAGCCGGTCGGGACAGGGACTGTTTTTT. Translated: CASSRSGQGLFF.

J is TRBJ2-1 and V is TRBV13, with TRBD2 matching over 10 bases. Germline loops: CDR1 PRHDT, CDR2 FYEKMQ (reference sequence). The CDR3 has 17 amino acids. V lost 5 bases, J lost 0 bases, and 7 bases stayed unmatched. This chain's CDR3 is CASSKPGLAISYNEQFF. The CDR3 nucleotides are TGTGCCAGCAGCAAACCGGGACTAGCGATCTCCTACAATGAGCAGTTCTTC.

V is TRBV28 and J is TRBJ2-3; no firm D call. Germline V lookup: CDR1 MDHEN, CDR2 SYDVKM. This CDR3 has 13 residues. Deletions cut 8 bases from V and 0 bases from J, with 9 bases between. The CDR3 coding sequence is TGTGCCAGCGAATCAGGAAGCACAGATACGCAGTATTTT. It codes for CASESGSTDTQYF.